This record looks at one T cell receptor beta chain sequence and its context. These data belong to a study of blood T cell repertoires in COVID-19. The age range of participants was 18 to 89 years, with residence in about two dozen US areas. Allocation to cohorts depended on clinical history reported by the participants. This CDR3 has 20 residues. J lost 3 bases, V lost 6 bases, and 16 bases had no gene match. Germline CDR1 reads KGHDR; CDR2 reads SFDVKD. Authors' data handling: Estimated nucleated cell counts came from reference gene primer amplification. Measured with immunoSEQ multiplex PCR; TCRdb has only the in-frame clones, and not every one. Clonal size and the V and J genes are those of that table, whereas D and trimming came from the DNA. The table lists about 120,000 clones, around 84% of them singletons.

This clonotype was sampled from a woman under 40 who had recovered from COVID-19. V and J are TRBV24-1 and TRBJ2-1; TRBD2 agrees at 13 bases. The material sequenced was PBMCs or T cells enriched from blood (not recorded which). Here the CDR3 reads CATSLTPKGTSGIHYNEQFF. The CDR3 coding sequence is TGTGCCACCAGTTTAACACCTAAGGGGACTAGCGGGATCCACTACAATGAGCAGTTCTTC.